Sequencing of this T cell receptor (beta chain) was carried out in a study of identical twins. Study-wide results and limits: Weaker excess sharing between twins was seen in beta out-of-frame sequences. In cord blood, abundant beta clonotypes had fewer insertions; memory showed no trend. Analyses of zero insertions could be partly confounded by invariant MAIT and iNKT cells.

This CDR3 spans 16 amino acids. Germline assignment: CDR1 LNHNV and CDR2 YYDKDF (reference sequence). V gave up 1 base and J gave up 7 bases, with 17 bases separating them. TCRdb ran MiXCR on the 5' RACE reads and lists one entry per CDR3 protein. This sample has about 530,000 distinct CDR3 sequences, with more than 20% found just once. In regard to this clonotype: Its antigen is unidentified.

This sample was shared with a second study, whose subject was yellow fever vaccine responses in identical twins. That source notes: After vaccination, twins' T cell response reportedly seemed partly convergent, partly personalized.

The clonotype was recovered from a woman aged 18-35 years in good health. The sequencing input was CD4+ T cells sorted from blood. This rearrangement joins TRBV15 to TRBJ2-1; D unresolved. The DNA of the CDR3 is TGTGCCACCAGCAGAGGGAAGGATATAAAGTTAAATGAGCAGTTCTTC. As protein: CATSRGKDIKLNEQFF.